These 11 T cell receptor beta chains share one sample of origin, sequenced in a study of blood T cell repertoires in COVID-19. Here immunoSEQ multiplex PCR was the method, and the copy in TCRdb shows in-frame clones only, minus some. This table has 55,000 to 75,000 clones, 80% to 90% appearing once. The sequenced sample consisted of peripheral blood. The receptor set was obtained from a man over 45 with active COVID-19.

DNA for the CDR3: TGCGCCAGCCCAGGGGGCTACACTGAAGCTTTCTTT. This codes for CASPGGYTEAFF. The chain carries TRBV23-1 and TRBJ1-1; 8 nucleotides line up with TRBD1. TRBV23-1 qualifies as an ORF whose function is uncertain. This CDR3 has 12 amino acids. The J segment lost 3 bases and the V segment lost 8 bases, leaving 2 bases of the junction unmatched.

The chain has TRBV5-1 and TRBJ2-5, with D maybe TRBD2 (6 bases). V shed 0 bases and J shed 2 bases, with 11 bases lying between them. Germline lookup yields CDR1 SGHRS and CDR2 YFSETQ. The CDR3 runs 15 residues. The chain's CDR3 is CASSLGGTSQETQYF. DNA for the CDR3: TGCGCCAGCAGCTTGGGAGGGACTTCACAAGAGACCCAGTACTTC.

The rearrangement links TRBV6-4 to TRBJ2-7, with 14 bases lining up with TRBD2. Germline V gene data show CDR1 as MRHNA and CDR2 as SNTAGT. The CDR3 runs to 16 residues. V dropped 10 bases and J dropped 2; count of bases not matched to a gene: 10. DNA for the CDR3: TGTGCCATCGCCGGGACTAGCGGGAGTATCGCCTACGAGCAGTACTTC. Its translation is CAIAGTSGSIAYEQYF.

This sequence joins TRBV30 and TRBJ2-1, with TRBD1 matching over 12 bases. Germline assignment: CDR1 GTSNPN and CDR2 SVGIG (reference sequence). The CDR3 totals 16 residues. The V and J ends lost 2 bases and 6 bases, in that order; junction bases with no gene match: 8. As DNA, the CDR3 is TGTGCCTGGAGTCCCATGGGACAGGGGGCTTTCAATGAGCAGTTCTTC. Its translation: CAWSPMGQGAFNEQFF.

CDR3 nucleotide sequence: TGTGCCACCAGCAGAGAAGGCAGGGCAAACGAGCAGTACTTC. Translating it yields CATSREGRANEQYF. The chain links TRBV15 to TRBJ2-7, with a tentative D call TRBD1 (5 bases). CDR1 and CDR2 from the germline V gene are LNHNV and YYDKDF (reference sequence). The CDR3 extends over 14 amino acids. Trimming cost V 0 bases and J 5 bases, with 11 bases left between them.

The chain joins TRBV7-9 to TRBJ1-4; a weak D match, TRBD1 (5 bases). With 0 bases removed from V and 8 bases from J, the gap between germline ends came to 16 bases. The CDR3 spans 16 residues. Germline V gene lookup returns CDR1 SEHNR and CDR2 FQNEAQ (reference sequence). The chain's CDR3 is CASSLALGAGGEKLFF. CDR3 DNA sequence: TGTGCCAGCAGCTTAGCGCTTGGAGCTGGGGGGGAAAAACTGTTTTTT.

V gene TRBV5-6 combines with J gene TRBJ2-5; possibly TRBD1 for D (6 bases). This CDR3 is built from 15 residues. V was shortened by 5 bases and J by 4 bases, with 18 bases between the two germline ends. Germline CDR1 and CDR2: SGHDT and YYEEEE. This CDR3 reads CASRSFGQRLETQYF. CDR3 in DNA: TGTGCCAGCAGGAGCTTCGGACAGAGACTAGAGACCCAGTACTTC.

V usage is TRBV6-2 or TRBV6-3 and J usage is TRBJ2-1, with D unclear. The germline CDR1 and CDR2 sequences are MNHEY and SVGEGT. The CDR3 loop spans 13 amino acids. Trimming took off 4 bases at V and 4 bases at J, with 8 bases between the two ends. The CDR3 DNA sequence: TGTGCCAGCAGTTCCCTCCCTTACAATGAGCAGTTCTTC. This sequence encodes CASSSLPYNEQFF.

The gene calls are TRBV30 and TRBJ2-1; D uncertain. The CDR3 has 12 residues. The V and J ends lost 1 base and 10 bases respectively, with 11 bases between them. Germline V gives CDR1 GTSNPN, CDR2 SVGIG (reference sequence). CDR3 residues: CAWSEVYGEQFF. CDR3 DNA sequence: TGTGCCTGGAGTGAGGTCTACGGGGAGCAGTTCTTC.

The chain combines TRBV4-2 with TRBJ2-7; 10 positions agree with TRBD2. V shed 0 bases and J 5 bases; nucleotides not matched to a gene: 4. Germline V CDR1 and CDR2: LGHNA, YNFKEQ. This CDR3 is built from 15 residues. The chain's CDR3 is CASSQETGTSDEQYF. The DNA for the CDR3 is TGTGCCAGCAGCCAAGAGACCGGGACTAGCGACGAGCAGTACTTC.

This clone is a singleton in its sample. The chain uses TRBV6-2 or TRBV6-3 and TRBJ1-2, with D unclear. V lost 0 bases, J lost 8 bases, and 16 bases lay in between. CDR3 length: 15 amino acids. Per germline, CDR1 MNHEY and CDR2 SVGEGT. Here the CDR3 DNA reads TGTGCCAGCAGTTACTCGCCGGCCCCTAGGGAGGGCTACACCTTC. Amino acid sequence: CASSYSPAPREGYTF.